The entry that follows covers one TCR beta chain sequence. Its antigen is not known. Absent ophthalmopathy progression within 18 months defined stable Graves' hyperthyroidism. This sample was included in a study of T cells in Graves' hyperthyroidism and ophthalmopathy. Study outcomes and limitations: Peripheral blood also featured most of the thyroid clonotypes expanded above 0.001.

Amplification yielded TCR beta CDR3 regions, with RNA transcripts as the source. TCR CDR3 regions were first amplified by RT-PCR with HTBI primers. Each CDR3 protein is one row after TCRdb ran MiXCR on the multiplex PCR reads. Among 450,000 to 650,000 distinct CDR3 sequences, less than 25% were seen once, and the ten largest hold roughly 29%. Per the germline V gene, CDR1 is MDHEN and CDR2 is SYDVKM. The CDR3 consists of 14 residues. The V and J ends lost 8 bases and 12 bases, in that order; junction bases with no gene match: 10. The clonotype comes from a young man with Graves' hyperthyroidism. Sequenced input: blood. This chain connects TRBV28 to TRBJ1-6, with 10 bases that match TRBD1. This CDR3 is CASRRGDRGGPLHF. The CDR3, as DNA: TGTGCCAGCCGGAGGGGGGACAGGGGAGGACCCCTCCACTTT. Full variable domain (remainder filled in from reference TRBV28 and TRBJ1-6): DVKVTQSSRYLVKRTGEKVFLECVQDMDHENMFWYRQDPGLGLRLIYFSYDVKMKEKGDIPEGYSVSREKKERFSLILESASTNQTSMYLCASRRGDRGGPLHFGNGTRLTVT.